A selection of T cell receptor beta chains follows, all from one sample in a study of T cells after yellow fever vaccination. In TCRdb, the 5' RACE reads were re-called with MiXCR into one record per CDR3 protein. This table has nearly 550,000 distinct CDR3 sequences, roughly 21% appearing once. Sequencing was performed on PBMCs, taken 15 days after the yellow fever booster vaccination. The receptors come from a man younger than 40 who received the YFV17D yellow fever vaccine. Each CDR3 is given with its conserved first and last residue. The D gene is left open where the match is weak. Some rows have no size entry. The others give once, few or many, or a class for an expanded clone.

>TRBJ1-2|TRBV20-1|.|few
CSAPQTFNYGYTF
TGCAGTGCCCCACAGACCTTTAACTATGGCTACACCTTC
>TRBJ2-7|TRBV19|.|.
CATRRAGSSEQYF
TGTGCCACCAGACGAGCCGGGAGTTCCGAGCAGTACTTC
>TRBJ1-3|TRBV2|.|many
CASRPGRISGNTIYF
TGTGCCAGCAGGCCGGGACGGATCTCTGGAAACACCATATATTTT
>TRBJ2-2|TRBV4-3|.|.
CASSQVASTGELFF
TGCGCCAGCAGCCAAGTAGCGTCCACCGGGGAGCTGTTTTTT
>TRBJ2-2|TRBV20-1|TRBD2|.
CSARTGLAGTGELFF
TGCAGTGCTAGGACGGGACTAGCAGGCACCGGGGAGCTGTTTTTT
>TRBJ2-6|TRBV11-2|.|.
CASRPQRVYSGANVLTF
TGTGCCAGCAGGCCACAGCGGGTGTACTCTGGGGCCAACGTCCTGACTTTC
>TRBJ2-2|TRBV20-1|TRBD2|.
CSAGLAGGSGELFF
TGCAGTGCTGGGCTAGCGGGAGGGAGCGGGGAGCTGTTTTTT
>TRBJ2-7|TRBV19|.|.
CASSSAGHRDEQYF
TGTGCCAGTAGTTCCGCGGGACACCGTGACGAGCAGTACTTC
>TRBJ2-7|TRBV4-3|TRBD1|few
CASSQDQRTGIYEQYF
TGCGCCAGCAGCCAAGATCAAAGGACAGGGATCTACGAGCAGTACTTC
>TRBJ2-7|TRBV13|TRBD2|.
CASSFLRGGSSYEQYF
TGTGCCAGCAGCTTCCTCCGCGGGGGGAGCTCCTACGAGCAGTACTTC
>TRBJ2-5|TRBV20-1|TRBD2|.
CSAVGLAEETQYF
TGCAGTGCCGTCGGACTAGCGGAAGAGACCCAGTACTTC
>TRBJ1-6|TRBV20-1|.|few
CSARDSRMNSPLHF
TGCAGTGCTAGAGATTCACGGATGAATTCACCCCTCCACTTT
>TRBJ2-1|TRBV7-9|.|.
CASSRGFNEQFF
TGTGCCAGCAGCAGGGGATTCAATGAGCAGTTCTTC
>TRBJ2-1|TRBV5-1|TRBD1|.
CASSLAIIGQGADEQFF
TGCGCCAGCAGCTTGGCCATAATCGGACAGGGGGCCGATGAGCAGTTCTTC
>TRBJ2-5|TRBV27|.|.
CASRARGWETQYF
TGTGCCAGCCGGGCGCGGGGTTGGGAGACCCAGTACTTC
>TRBJ2-3|TRBV24-1|.|few
CATSSGYTQYF
TGTGCCACCAGCTCAGGATATACGCAGTATTTT
>TRBJ2-6|TRBV20-1|.|.
CSARTTLVDVLTF
TGCAGTGCTAGAACAACCCTCGTCGACGTCCTGACTTTC
>TRBJ2-5|TRBV28|TRBD2|few
CASSTPLAGGKETQYF
TGTGCCAGCAGTACCCCACTAGCGGGAGGAAAAGAGACCCAGTACTTC
>TRBJ1-1|TRBV6-4|.|.
CASSEARAFF
TGTGCCAGCAGTGAGGCGAGAGCTTTCTTT
>TRBJ2-3|TRBV12-3/TRBV12-4|TRBD2|.
CATLRAGGGADTQYF
TGTGCCACCTTGAGAGCGGGAGGCGGGGCAGATACGCAGTATTTT
>TRBJ2-5|TRBV29-1|TRBD2|.
CSVPQAGGGETQYF
TGCAGCGTTCCCCAAGCGGGAGGGGGAGAGACCCAGTACTTC
>TRBJ2-1|TRBV5-4|TRBD2|.
CASSWGGTPMLDEQFF
TGTGCCAGCAGCTGGGGGGGGACTCCGATGTTGGATGAGCAGTTCTTC
>TRBJ1-6|TRBV6-5|.|.
CASSYSWTGVDSPLHF
TGTGCCAGCAGTTACTCTTGGACGGGGGTGGATTCACCCCTCCACTTT
>TRBJ2-3|TRBV7-2|.|few
CASDNGGDADTQYF
TGTGCCAGCGACAACGGCGGCGATGCAGATACGCAGTATTTT
>TRBJ2-2|TRBV19|.|few
CASSGRTGDGELFF
TGTGCCAGTAGTGGGAGGACTGGCGATGGGGAGCTGTTTTTT
>TRBJ2-5|TRBV6-1|TRBD2|few
CASSEGLAGGTKTQYF
TGTGCCAGCAGTGAAGGGCTAGCGGGAGGTACGAAGACCCAGTACTTC
>TRBJ2-3|TRBV18|.|few
CASSSYSTSTDTQYF
TGTGCCAGCTCATCATATTCAACTAGCACAGATACGCAGTATTTT
>TRBJ2-6|TRBV10-3|TRBD2|.
CAISLAGAGANVLTF
TGTGCCATCAGTCTTGCGGGAGCTGGGGCCAACGTCCTGACTTTC
>TRBJ2-5|TRBV7-9|TRBD1|.
CASSSSRDSQETQYF
TGTGCCAGCAGCTCAAGCCGGGACAGCCAAGAGACCCAGTACTTC
>TRBJ2-1|TRBV12-3/TRBV12-4|.|.
CASSYGYEQFF
TGTGCCAGCAGTTACGGGTATGAGCAGTTCTTC
>TRBJ1-5|TRBV4-2|TRBD1|.
CASSRGQGLQPQHF
TGTGCCAGCAGCCGGGGACAGGGGCTTCAGCCCCAGCATTTT
>TRBJ1-1|TRBV5-1|.|many
CASSWGVNTEAFF
TGCGCCAGCAGCTGGGGGGTGAACACTGAAGCTTTCTTT
>TRBJ2-5|TRBV15|TRBD1|.
CATSRGQGDQETQYF
TGTGCCACCAGCAGAGGACAGGGGGATCAAGAGACCCAGTACTTC
>TRBJ2-1|TRBV4-2|TRBD2|.
CAISPGTSGRASSYNEQFF
TGTGCCATCAGCCCCGGGACTAGCGGGAGGGCGAGCTCCTACAATGAGCAGTTCTTC
>TRBJ2-3|TRBV7-3|TRBD2|.
CASSVGTSRSTDTQYF
TGTGCCAGCAGCGTAGGGACTAGCAGAAGCACAGATACGCAGTATTTT
>TRBJ1-1|TRBV25-1|.|.
CASSELGRDTEAFF
TGTGCCAGCAGTGAATTGGGTAGGGACACTGAAGCTTTCTTT
>TRBJ2-5|TRBV20-1|.|few
CSARLVRKETQYF
TGCAGTGCCCGACTCGTTCGGAAAGAGACCCAGTACTTC
>TRBJ1-2|TRBV29-1|.|.
CSALTQLNYGYTF
TGCAGCGCCCTGACGCAGCTTAACTATGGCTACACCTTC
>TRBJ1-3|TRBV10-3|.|few
CAISEPQSGNTIYF
TGTGCCATCAGTGAGCCACAATCTGGAAACACCATATATTTT
>TRBJ2-5|TRBV10-3|TRBD1|.
CATSAGGMTGGKETQYF
TGTGCCACCTCCGCCGGGGGGATGACAGGGGGTAAAGAGACCCAGTACTTC
>TRBJ1-1|TRBV29-1|.|.
CSVELGGGHLYYGAFF
TGCAGCGTTGAATTAGGGGGGGGACATCTTTACTATGGAGCTTTCTTT
>TRBJ2-5|TRBV9|.|few
CASSVFNQETQYF
TGTGCCAGCAGCGTATTCAACCAAGAGACCCAGTACTTC
>TRBJ1-4|TRBV7-2|.|.
CASSKQVVGAEKLFF
TGTGCCAGCAGTAAACAGGTGGTTGGGGCCGAAAAACTGTTTTTT
>TRBJ1-1|TRBV9|.|.
CASSVADKHTEAFF
TGTGCCAGCAGCGTAGCGGACAAGCACACTGAAGCTTTCTTT
>TRBJ2-7|TRBV20-1|TRBD2|few
CSARARISGRPYEQYF
TGCAGTGCTAGGGCCCGAATTAGCGGGCGTCCCTACGAGCAGTACTTC
>TRBJ2-2|TRBV27|.|.
CASSLPPRGGAINSGELFF
TGTGCCAGCAGTTTACCTCCAAGGGGGGGCGCAATAAATTCCGGGGAGCTGTTTTTT
>TRBJ2-7|TRBV6-1|.|.
CASSGTTYIEQYF
TGTGCCAGCTCCGGGACAACTTACATCGAGCAGTACTTC
>TRBJ2-7|TRBV7-2|TRBD2|.
CASSLRGLAGGGFEQYF
TGTGCCAGCAGCTTAAGGGGGCTAGCGGGAGGAGGGTTCGAGCAGTACTTC
>TRBJ2-7|TRBV7-2|TRBD2|.
CASSLGGSNTYEQYF
TGTGCCAGCAGCTTAGGCGGGAGTAACACCTACGAGCAGTACTTC